This TCR beta chain came from a study of shared clonotypes between healthy human individuals. The overall study: Donor ages ranged 18 to 49 years: a couple of women, a few men.

For this clone: Its antigen is unknown. Other nucleotide sequences from this sample produce the same CDR3.

It was at deep level that the assay was run. Assay: immunoSEQ multiplex PCR; the TCRdb copy retains only in-frame clones and omits some. Of 2 million to 3 million clones listed, roughly nine tenths were seen once; the top ten hold more than 0.12%. Study-level findings and limits: The sharing of roughly 5% of naive CD4 clonotypes was seen across a few donors.

Negatively enriched CD4+ T cells were divided by CD45RA into naive and memory. CDR1 SGHNT and CDR2 YYREEE come from the germline V gene (reference sequence). The CDR3 extends over 15 amino acids. V was cut by 0 bases and J by 1 base, with 8 bases left in between. Sequencing input: naive CD4+ T cells sorted from blood. Subset denoted: CD45RA+ positively selected. V is TRBV5-4 and J is TRBJ1-3, with a tentative D call TRBD1 (6 bases). The source is a man in his late teens or twenties in good health. The CDR3 protein is CASSLGTGSGNTIYF. CDR3 nucleotide sequence: TGTGCCAGCAGCTTGGGAACAGGGTCTGGAAACACCATATATTTT.